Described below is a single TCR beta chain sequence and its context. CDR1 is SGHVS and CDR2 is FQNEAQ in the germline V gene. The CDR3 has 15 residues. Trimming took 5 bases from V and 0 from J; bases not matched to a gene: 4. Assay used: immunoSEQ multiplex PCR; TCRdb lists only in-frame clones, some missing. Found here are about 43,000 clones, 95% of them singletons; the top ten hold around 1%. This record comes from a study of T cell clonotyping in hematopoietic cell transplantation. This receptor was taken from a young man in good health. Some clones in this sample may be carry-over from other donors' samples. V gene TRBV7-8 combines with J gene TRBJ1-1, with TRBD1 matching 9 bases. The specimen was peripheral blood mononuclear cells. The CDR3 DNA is TGTGCCAGCAGCCGGGACAGGGCCGTGAACACTGAAGCTTTCTTT. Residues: CASSRDRAVNTEAFF.